Listed below are T cell receptor beta chains from one sample, sequenced in a study of monozygotic twins with inflammatory bowel disease. Following a re-call of the 5' RACE reads, TCRdb has one entry per CDR3 protein and lacks DNA. This sample's table has about 380,000 distinct CDR3 sequences. The material sequenced was blood. These receptors originate from a human donor with ulcerative colitis or Crohn's disease, or a healthy co-twin of an affected twin (not recorded which). The CDR3 runs from the conserved cysteine through the conserved F or W.

v_gene: TRBV7-2; j_gene: TRBJ2-7; CDR3aa: CASSQHGTGATTYEQYF
v_gene: TRBV5-1; j_gene: TRBJ2-5; CDR3aa: CASSPLGQGTETQYF
v_gene: TRBV11-2; j_gene: TRBJ1-5; CDR3aa: CASSLGGNGNQPQHF
v_gene: TRBV28; j_gene: TRBJ2-3; CDR3aa: CASTRDLVDTQYF
v_gene: TRBV7-2; j_gene: TRBJ2-7; CDR3aa: CASSRRASGPYEQYF
v_gene: TRBV5-7; j_gene: TRBJ2-2; CDR3aa: CASSLVEGANTGELFF
v_gene: TRBV2; j_gene: TRBJ2-1; CDR3aa: CASSERGYGQFF
v_gene: TRBV5-1; j_gene: TRBJ2-7; CDR3aa: CASSPGTGLYEQYF
v_gene: TRBV2; j_gene: TRBJ1-2; CDR3aa: CASSDRWDSYGYTF
v_gene: TRBV12-3/TRBV12-4; j_gene: TRBJ2-3; CDR3aa: CASSPLSHTQYF
v_gene: TRBV6-5; j_gene: TRBJ2-1; CDR3aa: CASSYTPVYNEQFF
v_gene: TRBV5-1; j_gene: TRBJ1-2; CDR3aa: CASSLDRGLTYGYTF
v_gene: TRBV5-6; j_gene: TRBJ2-1; CDR3aa: CASSGAGGPGWQFF
v_gene: TRBV7-3; j_gene: TRBJ2-1; CDR3aa: CASSSNSGTGAYNEQFF
v_gene: TRBV5-1; j_gene: TRBJ2-7; CDR3aa: CASSYSRGGNLPPYEQYF
v_gene: TRBV5-1; j_gene: TRBJ2-7; CDR3aa: CASSSGRNLEQYF
v_gene: TRBV6-2/TRBV6-3; j_gene: TRBJ2-7; CDR3aa: CASSFPDGSYEQYF
v_gene: TRBV7-6; j_gene: TRBJ2-7; CDR3aa: CASSGQDSSYEQYF
v_gene: TRBV24-1; j_gene: TRBJ1-1; CDR3aa: CATSDPGQGVTEAFF
v_gene: TRBV5-1; j_gene: TRBJ2-2; CDR3aa: CASSLFQTNTGELFF
v_gene: TRBV24-1; j_gene: TRBJ2-1; CDR3aa: CVTSDPLTGDEQFF
v_gene: TRBV7-3; j_gene: TRBJ2-3; CDR3aa: CASSSEREDTQYF
v_gene: TRBV5-1; j_gene: TRBJ1-1; CDR3aa: CASSSLNRVEATEAFF
v_gene: TRBV12-3/TRBV12-4; j_gene: TRBJ1-5; CDR3aa: CASSRTGFNQPQHF
v_gene: TRBV5-5; j_gene: TRBJ2-7; CDR3aa: CASSLGSSGAHYEQYF
v_gene: TRBV7-6; j_gene: TRBJ2-5; CDR3aa: CASSFGRETQYF
v_gene: TRBV5-1; j_gene: TRBJ1-1; CDR3aa: CASTQNQNTEAFF
v_gene: TRBV5-1; j_gene: TRBJ2-7; CDR3aa: CASRLGTGVRSSEQYF
v_gene: TRBV20-1; j_gene: TRBJ2-5; CDR3aa: CSARVGGAPETQYF
v_gene: TRBV14; j_gene: TRBJ2-3; CDR3aa: CASSQNGGDTQYF
v_gene: TRBV7-2; j_gene: TRBJ2-2; CDR3aa: CASSLKGARTGELFF
v_gene: TRBV12-3/TRBV12-4; j_gene: TRBJ1-2; CDR3aa: CASSLTGRRGYTF
v_gene: TRBV5-1; j_gene: TRBJ2-5; CDR3aa: CASSLATGRSETQYF
v_gene: TRBV7-9; j_gene: TRBJ2-1; CDR3aa: CASSLALAGARGEQFF
v_gene: TRBV2; j_gene: TRBJ2-2; CDR3aa: CASTFGGGRTGELFF
v_gene: TRBV14; j_gene: TRBJ2-3; CDR3aa: CASSQDRVGFRRDTQYF
v_gene: TRBV5-1; j_gene: TRBJ2-7; CDR3aa: CASSGGQGSYEQYF
v_gene: TRBV20-1; j_gene: TRBJ2-5; CDR3aa: CSANGHIDQETQYF
v_gene: TRBV30; j_gene: TRBJ2-1; CDR3aa: CAWGTGGDYQQFF
v_gene: TRBV15; j_gene: TRBJ2-7; CDR3aa: CATSDVTYEQYF
v_gene: TRBV19; j_gene: TRBJ2-5; CDR3aa: CASSTPGREGTQYF
v_gene: TRBV2; j_gene: TRBJ2-2; CDR3aa: CASSDLGVGTGELFF
v_gene: TRBV6-2/TRBV6-3; j_gene: TRBJ2-1; CDR3aa: CASSYSFTSGGYNEQFF